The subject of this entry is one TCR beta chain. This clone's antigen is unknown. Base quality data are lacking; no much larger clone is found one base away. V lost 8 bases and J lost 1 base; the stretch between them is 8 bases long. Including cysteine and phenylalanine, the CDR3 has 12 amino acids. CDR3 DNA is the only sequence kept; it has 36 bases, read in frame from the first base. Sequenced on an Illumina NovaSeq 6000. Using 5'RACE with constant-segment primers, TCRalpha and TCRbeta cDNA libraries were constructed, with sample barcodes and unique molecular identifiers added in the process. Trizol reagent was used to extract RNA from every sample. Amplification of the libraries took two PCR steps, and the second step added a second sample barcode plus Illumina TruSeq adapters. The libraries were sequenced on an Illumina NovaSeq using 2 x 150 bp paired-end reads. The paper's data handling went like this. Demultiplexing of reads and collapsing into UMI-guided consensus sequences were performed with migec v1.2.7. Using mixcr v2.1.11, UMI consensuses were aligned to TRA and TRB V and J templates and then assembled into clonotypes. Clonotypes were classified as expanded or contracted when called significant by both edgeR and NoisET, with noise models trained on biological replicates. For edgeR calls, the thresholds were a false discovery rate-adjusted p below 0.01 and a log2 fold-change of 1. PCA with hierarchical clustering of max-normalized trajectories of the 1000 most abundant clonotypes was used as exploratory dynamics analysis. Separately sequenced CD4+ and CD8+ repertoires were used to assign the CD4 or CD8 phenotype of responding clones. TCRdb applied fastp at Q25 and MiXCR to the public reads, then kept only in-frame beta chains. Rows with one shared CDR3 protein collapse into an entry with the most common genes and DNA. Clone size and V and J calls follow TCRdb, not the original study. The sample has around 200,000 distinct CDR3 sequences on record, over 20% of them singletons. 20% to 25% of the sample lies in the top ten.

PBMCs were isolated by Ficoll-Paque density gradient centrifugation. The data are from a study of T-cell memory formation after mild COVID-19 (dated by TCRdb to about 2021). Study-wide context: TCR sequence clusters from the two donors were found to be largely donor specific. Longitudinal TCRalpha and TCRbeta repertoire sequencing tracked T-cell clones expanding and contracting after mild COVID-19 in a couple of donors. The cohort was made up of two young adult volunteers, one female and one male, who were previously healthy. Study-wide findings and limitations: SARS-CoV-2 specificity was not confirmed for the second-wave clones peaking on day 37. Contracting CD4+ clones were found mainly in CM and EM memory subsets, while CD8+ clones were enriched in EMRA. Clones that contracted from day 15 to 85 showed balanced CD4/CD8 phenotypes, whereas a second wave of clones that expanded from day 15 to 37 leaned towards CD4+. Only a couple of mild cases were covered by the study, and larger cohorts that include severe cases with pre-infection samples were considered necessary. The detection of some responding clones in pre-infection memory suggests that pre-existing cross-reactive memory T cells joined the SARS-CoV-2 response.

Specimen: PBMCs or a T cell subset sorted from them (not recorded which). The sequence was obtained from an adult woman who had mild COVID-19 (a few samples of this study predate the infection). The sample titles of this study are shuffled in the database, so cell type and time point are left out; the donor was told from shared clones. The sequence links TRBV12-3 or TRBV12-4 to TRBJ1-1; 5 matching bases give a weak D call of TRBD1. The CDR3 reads CASRDRNTEAFF. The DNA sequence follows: TGTGCCAGCCGTGACAGGAACACTGAAGCTTTCTTT.